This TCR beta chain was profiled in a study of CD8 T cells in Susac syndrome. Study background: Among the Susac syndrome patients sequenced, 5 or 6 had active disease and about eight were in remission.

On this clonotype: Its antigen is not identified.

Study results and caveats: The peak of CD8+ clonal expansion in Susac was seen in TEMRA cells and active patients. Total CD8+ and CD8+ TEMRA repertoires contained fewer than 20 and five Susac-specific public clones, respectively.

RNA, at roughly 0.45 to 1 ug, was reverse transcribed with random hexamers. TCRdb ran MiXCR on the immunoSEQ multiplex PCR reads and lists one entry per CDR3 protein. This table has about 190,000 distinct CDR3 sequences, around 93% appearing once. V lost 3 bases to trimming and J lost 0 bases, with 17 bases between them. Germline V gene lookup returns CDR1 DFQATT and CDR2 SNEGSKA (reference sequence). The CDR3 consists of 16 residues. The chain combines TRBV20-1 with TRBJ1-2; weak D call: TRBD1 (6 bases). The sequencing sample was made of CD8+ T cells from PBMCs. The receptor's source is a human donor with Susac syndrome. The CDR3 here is CSASIKAGTPNYGYTF. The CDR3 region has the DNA TGCAGTGCTAGTATTAAGGCCGGGACACCTAACTATGGCTACACCTTC.